Below are 25 T cell receptor beta chains sequenced from a single sample in a study of vaccination effects on CD4 cells after COVID-19. Profiling relied on immunoSEQ multiplex PCR, and the TCRdb table lists in-frame clones only, not all of them. The sample includes about 41,000 clones, roughly 70% of them seen just once. No antigen is known for these receptors. Viral peptide pools were used in the ViraFEST assay to expand antigen-specific CD4+ T cells, and sequencing came afterward. Culture proceeded for approximately nine days, and CD4+ T cells were then isolated. Vaccine recipients lacked prior SARS-CoV-2 infection and had negative nucleocapsid antibodies. The sequencing here drew on CD4+ T cells from PBMCs cultured with HCoV-OC43 spike peptides, taken before COVID-19 vaccination. Subset: HCoV-OC43 spike overlapping peptide pool stimulation. All receptors come from a human donor who received a COVID-19 vaccine.

A few counts support this clone. The chain links TRBV12-3 or TRBV12-4 to TRBJ1-1; D is unresolved. This CDR3 comprises 11 residues. V dropped 6 bases and J dropped 0 bases, with 2 bases sitting between them. This chain's CDR3 is CASRLNTEAFF. In nucleotides, the CDR3 is TGTGCCAGCAGATTGAACACTGAAGCTTTCTTT.

The V and J genes are TRBV18 and TRBJ2-7; D gene uncertain. Germline V gene data show CDR1 as KGHSH and CDR2 as LQKENI. The V and J ends lost 3 bases and 0 bases respectively, with 9 bases between them. The CDR3 length is 14 residues. This chain's CDR3 is CASSPSGLSYEQYF. The DNA for the CDR3 is TGTGCCAGCTCACCTTCGGGCCTCTCCTACGAGCAGTACTTC.

The rearrangement uses TRBV4-2 and TRBJ1-2, with D tentatively TRBD1 (5 bases). V dropped 4 bases and J dropped 2 bases, with 14 bases sitting between them. CDR1 and CDR2 from the germline V gene are LGHNA and YNFKEQ. The CDR3 covers 15 residues. For the CDR3, the DNA is TGTGCCAGCAGCCCCCGGGCCCAGGGCAACTATGGCTACACCTTC. As protein: CASSPRAQGNYGYTF.

The genes are TRBV18 and TRBJ2-7, with 8 bases aligning to TRBD1. The V gene end was trimmed by 6 bases and the J gene end by 7 bases; junction bases not matched to a gene: 14. The CDR3 is 15 residues long. Germline CDR1 and CDR2: KGHSH and LQKENI. The CDR3 is CASSLTGQGAGEQYF. The CDR3, as DNA: TGTGCCAGCTCCCTAACCGGGCAGGGGGCGGGGGAGCAGTACTTC.

The chain combines TRBV29-1 with TRBJ1-1, with 10 bases aligning to TRBD1. Germline lookup yields CDR1 SQVTM and CDR2 ANQGSEA. This CDR3 is built from 14 residues. V lost 5 bases and J lost 5; bases outside the gene matches: 8. The CDR3 bases are TGCAGCGTTTCTGGACAGGGGGGATCAACTGAAGCTTTCTTT. Translation: CSVSGQGGSTEAFF.

This clone was detected only a few times. This chain connects TRBV3-1 (or the pseudogene TRBV3-2) to TRBJ1-5; D is perhaps TRBD1 (5 bases). The CDR3 has 17 residues. The V gene's germline CDR1 is LGHDT and CDR2 YNNKEL (reference sequence). The V gene lost 2 bases and the J gene lost 2 bases, with 16 bases spanning the gap. As DNA, the CDR3 is TGTGCCAGCAGCCAATGGCCCCCAGGGATGGGCAATCAGCCCCAGCATTTT. Encoded protein: CASSQWPPGMGNQPQHF.

In this sample, this clone turned up once. This chain links TRBV9 with TRBJ1-3; D gene unclear. CDR1 is SGDLS, CDR2 YYNGEE, per germline. The CDR3 consists of 14 residues. The germline V and J ends were trimmed by 2 bases and 4 bases, with 10 bases remaining between them. In nucleotides, the CDR3 is TGTGCCAGCAGCGTGAGCCATCTGGGAAACACCATATATTTT. It yields the protein CASSVSHLGNTIYF.

This clone was detected a few times. The chain joins TRBV20-1 to TRBJ1-2; D might be TRBD1 (5 bases). The germline V gene encodes CDR1 DFQATT and CDR2 SNEGSKA (reference sequence). There are 11 residues in the CDR3. DNA of the CDR3: TGCGGCCAGGGATTATCGGATGGCTACACCTTC. Translated: CGQGLSDGYTF.

This clone has only a few counts. The chain joins TRBV7-2 to TRBJ1-1; D is possibly TRBD1 (6 bases). V lost 4 bases to trimming and J lost 1 base, with 13 bases between them. The V gene's germline CDR1 is SGHTA and CDR2 FQGNSA. This CDR3 is built from 15 residues. CDR3 residues: CASSSDRSWNTEAFF. DNA of the CDR3: TGTGCCAGCAGCTCCGACAGGAGTTGGAACACTGAAGCTTTCTTT.

The genes are TRBV7-2 and TRBJ2-6; D possibly corresponds to TRBD2 (6 bases). The germline CDR1 and CDR2 sequences are SGHTA and FQGNSA. With 5 bases removed from V and 5 bases from J, the gap between germline ends came to 16 bases. CDR3 length equals 16 residues. DNA of the CDR3: TGTGCCAGCAGCCCCGGGACTGCCCTCAGGGCCAACGTCCTGACTTTC. Amino acids: CASSPGTALRANVLTF.

The chain carries TRBV29-1 and TRBJ2-5, with 7 bases lining up with TRBD2. Trimming at V came to 3 bases and at J to 5 bases, leaving 9 bases not matched to a gene. CDR1 is SQVTM, CDR2 ANQGSEA, per germline. This CDR3 has 14 residues. The CDR3 region has the DNA TGCAGCGTTGAGAAGCGGGGCCAGGTGGAGACCCAGTACTTC. Translating it yields CSVEKRGQVETQYF. The whole variable domain, remainder taken from reference TRBV29-1 and TRBJ2-5, is SAVISQKPSRDICQRGTSLTIQCQVDSQVTMMFWYRQQPGQSLTLIATANQGSEATYESGFVIDKFPISRPNLTFSTLTVSNMSPEDSSIYLCSVEKRGQVETQYFGPGTRLLVL.

The chain is built from TRBV28 and TRBJ2-7; tentative D call: TRBD1 (5 bases). Trimming took off 7 bases at V and 4 bases at J, with 11 bases between the two ends. The CDR3 has 12 amino acids. The V gene's germline CDR1 is MDHEN and CDR2 SYDVKM. The CDR3 sequence is CASTTDRYEQYF. The CDR3 nucleotides are TGTGCCAGCACTACCGACAGATACGAGCAGTACTTC.

This chain joins TRBV7-8 and TRBJ2-2; no firm D call. CDR1 and CDR2 from the germline V gene are SGHVS and FQNEAQ. Deletions cut 4 bases from V and 5 bases from J, with 5 bases between. The CDR3 length is 12 residues. This CDR3 is CASSSRTGELFF. The CDR3 bases are TGTGCCAGCAGCTCTCGGACCGGGGAGCTGTTTTTT.

There are a few counts of this clone. The chain joins TRBV29-1 to TRBJ1-2; the D is unclear. Trimming removed 5 bases from V and 7 bases from J, with 11 bases in between. Looked up from germline, CDR1 is SQVTM and CDR2 is ANQGSEA. CDR3 length: 11 residues. CDR3 in DNA: TGCAGCGTTCTATCAGGCCCTGGCTACACCTTC. It codes for CSVLSGPGYTF.

This clone was seen only a few times. The chain combines TRBV18 with TRBJ2-7; maybe TRBD2 (6 bases). V was pared by 2 bases and J by 7 bases, with 12 bases between. The CDR3 contains 13 residues. Germline lookup yields CDR1 KGHSH and CDR2 LQKENI. The CDR3 is CASSPGLGGEQYF. In DNA, the CDR3 is TGTGCCAGCTCACCAGGGTTGGGGGGTGAGCAGTACTTC.

The rearrangement links TRBV24-1 to TRBJ2-2, with 9 positions matching TRBD2. CDR3 length equals 15 residues. CDR1 is KGHDR, CDR2 SFDVKD, per germline. The trim removed 6 bases at V and 0 bases at J, leaving 1 base unmatched. The CDR3 spells CATSLAGSNTGELFF. The CDR3 DNA sequence: TGTGCCACCAGTCTAGCGGGATCGAACACCGGGGAGCTGTTTTTT.

The rearrangement joins TRBV11-2 to TRBJ2-3; no reliable D call. V lost 1 base and J 6 bases, leaving 8 bases between the germline ends. The CDR3 runs to 13 residues. Germline CDR1 and CDR2: SGHAT and FQNNGV. The CDR3 is CASSLGLGDTQYF. Here the CDR3 DNA reads TGTGCCAGCAGCTTAGGCCTTGGGGATACGCAGTATTTT.

The table lists this clone with a few counts. The chain joins TRBV30 to TRBJ1-4, with unresolved D. Trimming took 6 bases from V and 4 from J, leaving 12 bases between them. This CDR3 region has 13 residues. Looked up from germline, CDR1 is GTSNPN and CDR2 is SVGIG (reference sequence). CDR3 DNA: TGTGCCTGTCAAGGAGGCGGTAATGAAAAACTGTTTTTT. The encoded protein is CACQGGGNEKLFF.

The rearrangement uses TRBV19 and TRBJ1-2; D ambiguous. The CDR3 is 12 residues long. Germline CDR1 is LNHDA and CDR2 is SQIVND (reference sequence). V was trimmed by 5 bases and J by 0 bases, leaving 4 bases between them. CDR3 sequence: CASSRANYGYTF. The CDR3 bases are TGTGCCAGTAGTCGGGCTAACTATGGCTACACCTTC.

This chain joins TRBV6-5 and TRBJ2-1, with unresolved D. Trimming removed 0 bases at V and 7 bases at J, with 1 base between. The CDR3 sequence is 11 residues long. Germline assignment: CDR1 MNHEY and CDR2 SVGAGI. In DNA form, the CDR3 reads TGTGCCAGCAGTTACTCGAATGAGCAGTTCTTC. It translates to CASSYSNEQFF.

This clone occurred once. This chain joins TRBV29-1 and TRBJ2-7, with D possibly TRBD2 on 6 matching bases. V lost 4 bases and J 5 bases, leaving 18 bases between the germline ends. The germline V gene encodes CDR1 SQVTM and CDR2 ANQGSEA. The CDR3 runs 14 residues. CDR3 residues: CSVGAGTWANEQYF. Here the CDR3 DNA reads TGCAGCGTTGGGGCCGGGACTTGGGCCAACGAGCAGTACTTC.

This clone has just one count. V usage is TRBV12-3 or TRBV12-4 and J usage is TRBJ2-5; D not certain. The CDR3 runs 12 residues. The V and J ends lost 6 bases and 0 bases respectively, with 5 bases between them. CDR3 region: CASSRDQETQYF. Written as DNA, the CDR3 is TGTGCCAGCAGCCGGGACCAAGAGACCCAGTACTTC.

Notes on this clone: Sequence at one end of the junction differs from germline and may be a read error. J is TRBJ1-5 and V is TRBV5-1, with D unclear. CDR1 and CDR2 (germline): SGHRS, YFSETQ. The CDR3 covers 13 residues. CDR3 sequence reads: CASRLGVNQPQHF. The DNA of the CDR3 is TGCGCCAGCAGGTTGGGTGTGAATCAGCCCCAGCATTTT.

This clone was observed a handful of times. V gene TRBV7-3 combines with J gene TRBJ1-1; D not certain. Germline CDR1 and CDR2: SGHTA and FQGTGA. V was shortened by 5 bases and J by 1 base, with 11 bases between the two germline ends. The CDR3 length is 14 residues. CDR3: CASSPRAGNTEAFF. DNA of the CDR3: TGTGCCAGCAGCCCCCGAGCCGGGAACACTGAAGCTTTCTTT.

The genes are TRBV7-9 and TRBJ2-2, with D hard to call. V lost 3 bases, J lost 6 bases, and 14 bases lay in between. Germline assignment: CDR1 SEHNR and CDR2 FQNEAQ (reference sequence). The CDR3 consists of 15 residues. The CDR3 sequence: CASSFRRQDAGELFF. The CDR3, as DNA: TGTGCCAGCAGCTTTAGACGACAAGATGCCGGGGAGCTGTTTTTT.